This TCR beta chain was recorded in a study of regulatory T cells in long-lasting Graves disease. As for the study in general: Recently diagnosed Graves' patients had received antithyroid drugs for under 3 months. Overall study findings and caveats: Persistent Graves' patients showed less TCR diversity than newly diagnosed ones. TRBV28, TRBJ1-2 and TRBJ2-5 were favored in persistent disease.

At least ten counts were recorded for this clonotype. Antigen unknown. The authors built TCR beta libraries using iRepertoire HTBI primers and Arm-PCR of CDR3 regions. TCRdb fed the multiplex PCR reads into MiXCR, producing one record per CDR3 protein. The repertoire consists of 300,000 to 400,000 distinct CDR3 sequences, with under 20% occurring once and the leading ten covering around 36%. This CDR3 is 13 amino acids long. Trimming removed 1 base from V and 12 bases from J, with 13 bases in between. Germline V CDR1 and CDR2: LGHDT, YNNKEL (reference sequence). Time point indicated: newly diagnosed GD, antithyroid drugs for less than 3 months. The TCR library was made from RNA extracted from PBMCs.

The chain combines TRBV3-1 with TRBJ2-1; tentatively, D is TRBD1 or TRBD2 (5 bases each). The TCR comes from a female donor with Graves disease. The input for sequencing was peripheral blood mononuclear cells (PBMCs), taken at new diagnosis, from a patient treated with antithyroid drugs. This chain's CDR3 is CASSQADSGTQFF. As DNA, the CDR3 is TGTGCCAGCAGCCAAGCCGATTCGGGGACGCAGTTCTTC.